These 20 T cell receptor beta chains came from one sample sequenced in a study of blood T cell repertoires in COVID-19 (TCRdb year 2020). Libraries were built with the immunoSEQ multiplex PCR assay. Sourced from immuneACCESS, this table was stored by TCRdb with only in-frame sequences that have V and J called. A share of the clones is absent; for the studies checked, an unresolved V gene accounts for under half, and the remainder has no known explanation. Across this sample there are over 85,000 clones, with 87% seen only once. The ten largest account for around 2% of the sample. Sequenced: peripheral blood. These receptors were obtained from a man in his forties or fifties with active COVID-19.

The V gene is TRBV5-5, the J gene TRBJ2-1, with 8 bases that match TRBD2. The junction had 16 bases not matched to a gene; V was cut back by 1 base and J by 7 bases. The germline V gene has CDR1 SGHKS and CDR2 YYEKEE (reference sequence). There are 18 residues in the CDR3. The CDR3 DNA follows: TGTGCCAGCAGCTTGTCGGGGACAAGCGGGGGAGGTTGGAATGAGCAGTTCTTC. Its protein product is CASSLSGTSGGGWNEQFF.

The rearrangement uses TRBV10-3 and TRBJ1-5; TRBD1 is a possible D gene (6 bases). The V and J ends lost 6 bases and 13 bases respectively, with 22 bases between them. The CDR3 totals 14 residues. The germline gives CDR1 ENHRY, CDR2 SYGVKD. CDR3 sequence reads: CAISSDPTGRGQHF. The CDR3 coding sequence is TGTGCCATCAGCTCAGACCCGACAGGCCGAGGACAGCATTTT.

The chain employs TRBV6-1 and TRBJ2-7; D gene uncertain. CDR1 and CDR2 from the germline V gene are MNHNS and SASEGT. The CDR3 consists of 14 residues. Deletions cut 1 base from V and 1 base from J, with 8 bases between. The CDR3 reads CASSEEVRSYEQYF. The CDR3 DNA is TGTGCCAGCAGTGAAGAAGTCAGATCCTACGAGCAGTACTTC.

The chain couples TRBV11-2 to TRBJ2-7; 8 bases fit TRBD2. The V segment lost 6 bases and the J segment 0 bases; nucleotides outside the gene matches: 7. This CDR3 has 15 residues. The germline V gene encodes CDR1 SGHAT and CDR2 FQNNGV. DNA for the CDR3: TGTGCCAGCAGGCCCGCGGGGGGCGCCTCCTACGAGCAGTACTTC. Protein product: CASRPAGGASYEQYF.

The chain employs TRBV19 and TRBJ1-5; the D gene is possibly TRBD1 (5 bases). Germline values: CDR1 LNHDA, CDR2 SQIVND (reference sequence). V gave up 7 bases and J gave up 3 bases, with 10 bases separating them. The CDR3 spans 13 residues. The CDR3, as DNA: TGTGCCAGTACAGGGTATCCCAATCAGCCCCAGCATTTT. Its protein is CASTGYPNQPQHF.

The CDR3 DNA reads TGTGCCAGCAGCTCCAATTTTCGGGGCCCCGGGGGGCACACCGGGGAGCTGTTTTTT. It codes for CASSSNFRGPGGHTGELFF. The chain links TRBV7-3 to TRBJ2-2; D might be TRBD2 (7 bases). The germline V gene has CDR1 SGHTA and CDR2 FQGTGA. The CDR3 runs to 19 residues. Trimming took 4 bases from V and 3 from J, leaving 24 bases between them.

V gene TRBV7-9 combines with J gene TRBJ2-3; no reliable D call. V lost 5 bases, J lost 4 bases, and 10 bases lay in between. The CDR3 contains 13 residues. Germline CDR1 is SEHNR and CDR2 is FQNEAQ (reference sequence). For the CDR3, the DNA is TGTGCCAGCAGCCCAAAATTGTCAGATACGCAGTATTTT. Its protein product is CASSPKLSDTQYF.

The chain recombines TRBV10-3 with TRBJ1-5; 10 bases fit TRBD1. The CDR3 covers 14 residues. V lost 10 bases, J lost 5 bases, and 8 bases stayed unmatched. CDR1 is ENHRY, CDR2 SYGVKD, per germline. The DNA of the CDR3 is TGTGCCACTGGGACAGGGGACCCCTATCAGCCCCAGCATTTT. This gives the protein CATGTGDPYQPQHF.

This sequence joins TRBV30 and TRBJ1-4, with TRBD1 as a possible D gene (5 bases). The CDR3 is made up of 16 amino acids. Germline CDR1 reads GTSNPN; CDR2 reads SVGIG (reference sequence). V lost 0 bases and J 3 bases, leaving 14 bases between the germline ends. The CDR3 nucleotides read TGTGCCTGGAGTGTACAATCTCGGGGGGCTAATGAAAAACTGTTTTTT. It is translated as CAWSVQSRGANEKLFF.

This chain links TRBV3-1 (or the pseudogene TRBV3-2) with TRBJ2-6, with D possibly being TRBD2 (6 bases). From germline, CDR1 is LGHDT and CDR2 YNNKEL (reference sequence). V was pared by 3 bases and J by 3 bases, with 15 bases between. This CDR3 region has 17 residues. The CDR3 region has the DNA TGTGCCAGCAGCCACCCCGCGCGGGGCTTTGGGGCCAACGTCCTGACTTTC. This translates into CASSHPARGFGANVLTF.

The rearrangement links TRBV6-5 to TRBJ2-7, with D perhaps TRBD1 (5 bases). The CDR3 is 13 residues long. Trimming removed 11 bases from V and 2 bases from J, with 16 bases in between. Germline V gene sequence: CDR1 MNHEY, CDR2 SVGAGI. The CDR3 reads CAVRQGGTYEQYF. CDR3 nucleotide sequence: TGTGCCGTCAGGCAGGGTGGAACCTACGAGCAGTACTTC.

The V and J genes are TRBV9 and TRBJ2-2, with TRBD1 identical over 11 bases. With 0 bases clipped from V and 5 bases from J, the junction kept 3 bases outside the gene matches. This CDR3 is 16 amino acids long. Germline V gene lookup returns CDR1 SGDLS and CDR2 YYNGEE. CDR3 sequence: CASSVGGQGVTGELFF. The CDR3 DNA reads TGTGCCAGCAGCGTAGGGGGACAGGGGGTGACCGGGGAGCTGTTTTTT.

The chain recombines TRBV6-5 with TRBJ1-2; no clear D. Per the germline V gene, CDR1 is MNHEY and CDR2 is SVGAGI. Trimming shortened V by 0 bases and J by 2 bases, and 4 bases separated the two germline ends. This CDR3 has 13 residues. CDR3: CASSYSGNYGYTF. The CDR3, as DNA: TGTGCCAGCAGTTACTCGGGCAACTATGGCTACACCTTC.

The V gene is TRBV29-1, the J gene TRBJ2-1; TRBD2 matches at 9 bases. Germline V CDR1 and CDR2: SQVTM, ANQGSEA. This CDR3 spans 15 amino acids. V was pared by 7 bases and J by 7 bases, with 14 bases of the junction left unmatched. The CDR3: CSAARGLAGPNEQFF. DNA for the CDR3: TGCAGCGCTGCGCGGGGGCTAGCGGGGCCTAATGAGCAGTTCTTC.

The V call is TRBV7-9, the J call TRBJ1-5; 8 bases are shared with TRBD1. The CDR3 loop spans 16 amino acids. Germline V lookup: CDR1 SEHNR, CDR2 FQNEAQ (reference sequence). The J segment lost 0 bases and the V segment lost 5 bases, leaving 6 bases of the junction unmatched. Here the CDR3 DNA reads TGTGCCAGCAGCAAGGGACAGGTTGCTAGCAATCAGCCCCAGCATTTT. This codes for CASSKGQVASNQPQHF.

The table lists this clone with a few counts. The J gene is TRBJ1-5, the V gene TRBV10-1; TRBD1 aligns across 10 bases. CDR1 WNHNN and CDR2 SYGVQD come from the germline V gene (reference sequence). This CDR3 has 14 residues. J lost 0 bases, V lost 8 bases, and 1 base had no gene match. CDR3 region: CASDRGHSNQPQHF. DNA of the CDR3: TGCGCCAGCGACAGGGGGCATAGCAATCAGCCCCAGCATTTT.

The rearrangement uses TRBV6-5 and TRBJ2-1; 7 bases are a match to TRBD1. V trimming: 6 bases; J trimming: 12 bases; junction bases outside the gene matches: 8. Germline V CDR1 and CDR2: MNHEY, SVGAGI. This CDR3 contains 12 residues. The CDR3 reads CASSQQGFGQFF. The DNA of the CDR3 is TGTGCCAGCAGCCAACAGGGGTTTGGGCAGTTCTTC.

The chain employs TRBV9 and TRBJ2-7, with 13 bases identical to TRBD2. Per the germline V gene, CDR1 is SGDLS and CDR2 is YYNGEE. Unmatched junction bases numbered 7, after V lost 3 bases and J lost 7 bases. The CDR3 is 15 residues long. The CDR3 DNA is TGTGCCAGCAGCGGACGACTAGCGGGGGGACGGGAGCAGTACTTC. Amino acid sequence: CASSGRLAGGREQYF.

The rearrangement links TRBV28 to TRBJ1-4; a weak D match, TRBD1 (5 bases). V lost 3 bases and J 0 bases, leaving 23 bases between the germline ends. CDR3 length: 20 amino acids. The germline V gene has CDR1 MDHEN and CDR2 SYDVKM. The CDR3 DNA sequence: TGTGCCAGCAGTTTGTTCCGGTGGGGGGGGAGTGTGGCAACTAATGAAAAACTGTTTTTT. Its protein is CASSLFRWGGSVATNEKLFF.

The chain employs TRBV5-1 and TRBJ2-3; possible D gene TRBD2, 7 bases. Germline V gene sequence: CDR1 SGHRS, CDR2 YFSETQ. V shed 5 bases and J shed 4 bases, with 14 bases lying between them. CDR3 size: 14 residues. The CDR3 DNA is TGCGCCAGCAGGACTCGCGGGGGCGCAGATACGCAGTATTTT. Translated, it gives CASRTRGGADTQYF.